Listed here are 29 T cell receptor beta chains from one sample, sequenced in a study of T cells after yellow fever vaccination. In TCRdb, the 5' RACE reads were re-called with MiXCR into one record per CDR3 protein. This table has 150,000 to 200,000 distinct CDR3 sequences, 5.5% to 8% appearing once. The sequences come from CD4+ T cells sorted from PBMCs, collected on the day of the first yellow fever vaccination. These receptors were taken from a man aged 18-30 years who received the YFV17D yellow fever vaccine.

The chain carries TRBV5-4 and TRBJ2-3; 7 positions match TRBD1. There are 15 residues in the CDR3. Germline CDR1 SGHNT, CDR2 YYREEE (reference sequence). The trim removed 5 bases at V and 2 bases at J, leaving 8 bases unmatched. The CDR3 DNA reads as TGTGCCAGCAGGCGATCCGGGACAGACACAGATACGCAGTATTTT. Residues: CASRRSGTDTDTQYF.

On this clonotype: Compared with germline, one end of the junction differs, possibly owing to a read error. The chain is built from TRBV5-1 and TRBJ2-5, with 8 nucleotides matching TRBD2. Germline values: CDR1 SGHRS, CDR2 YFSETQ. This CDR3 has 15 residues. CDR3: CPSSWTSNWAETQYF. The DNA for the CDR3 is TGCCCCAGCAGCTGGACTAGCAACTGGGCAGAGACCCAGTACTTC.

This clonotype was observed at least ten times. The rearrangement joins TRBV6-2 or TRBV6-3 to TRBJ2-5, with D maybe TRBD1 (5 bases). In germline, CDR1 is MNHEY, CDR2 SVGEGT. The CDR3 loop spans 13 amino acids. Trimming removed 5 bases from V and 4 bases from J, with 11 bases in between. The DNA of the CDR3 is TGTGCCAGCAGTAGACCTAGGGGAGAGACCCAGTACTTC. This encodes CASSRPRGETQYF.

This clonotype showed up just a few times. V gene TRBV4-3 combines with J gene TRBJ1-5; tentative D call: TRBD1 (6 bases). Germline CDR1 and CDR2: LGHNA and YSLEER. V lost 0 bases and J 6 bases, leaving 18 bases between the germline ends. The CDR3 spans 17 residues. The CDR3 sequence is CASSQDLHREVGQPQHF. CDR3 nucleotide sequence: TGCGCCAGCAGCCAAGATCTACACAGGGAAGTCGGTCAGCCCCAGCATTTT.

This clonotype has just a few counts. The rearrangement joins TRBV9 to TRBJ2-1; TRBD1 is a possible D gene (7 bases). Germline CDR1 is SGDLS and CDR2 is YYNGEE. Trimming shortened V by 2 bases and J by 0 bases, and 12 bases separated the two germline ends. The CDR3 is 16 amino acids. CDR3 amino acids: CASSVQGGTSYNEQFF. The CDR3 DNA sequence: TGTGCCAGCAGCGTCCAGGGGGGCACCTCCTACAATGAGCAGTTCTTC.

This clonotype was seen repeatedly, ten times or more. CDR3 in DNA: TGTGCCAGCAGCCCCACAGGGGGCACTGCCGGGGAGCTGTTTTTT. Translated: CASSPTGGTAGELFF. The rearrangement uses TRBV7-2 and TRBJ2-2, with 9 bases that match TRBD1. The CDR3 sequence is 15 residues long. With V trimmed by 5 bases and J by 6 bases, 7 bases remained unmatched. Germline V gives CDR1 SGHTA, CDR2 FQGNSA.

This clonotype has at least ten counts. The rearrangement uses TRBV27 and TRBJ1-6, with unresolved D. Germline CDR1 and CDR2: MNHEY and SMNVEV (reference sequence). V lost 7 bases, J lost 6 bases, and 7 bases lay in between. The length of the CDR3 is 12 residues. DNA of the CDR3: TGTGCCAGCAAAGTCAGTAATTCACCCCTCCACTTT. Translated: CASKVSNSPLHF.

A few counts support this clonotype. The rearrangement joins TRBV5-1 to TRBJ2-7; 11 bases map to TRBD2. CDR3 length: 15 amino acids. Germline V gene data show CDR1 as SGHRS and CDR2 as YFSETQ. V lost 3 bases to trimming and J lost 5 bases; unmatched junction nucleotides: 7. The CDR3 loop reads CASSWDGTSGDEQYF. The CDR3 DNA sequence: TGCGCCAGCAGCTGGGATGGGACTAGCGGCGACGAGCAGTACTTC.

This clonotype has at least ten counts. The V call is TRBV20-1, the J call TRBJ2-1; unclear D gene. The CDR3 has 12 amino acids. Trimming took 5 bases from V and 12 from J, leaving 17 bases between them. Germline CDR1 DFQATT, CDR2 SNEGSKA (reference sequence). The CDR3 sequence: CSALNEPPGQFF. The CDR3 DNA sequence: TGCAGTGCTCTTAACGAGCCCCCGGGGCAGTTCTTC.

This clonotype was recorded many times. J is TRBJ1-5 and V is TRBV7-2; a weak D match, TRBD1 (6 bases). Per germline, CDR1 SGHTA and CDR2 FQGNSA. Trimming pared 5 bases from V and 3 bases from J, leaving 14 bases between. This CDR3 is built from 15 residues. The CDR3, as DNA: TGTGCCAGCAGCCTCACCGGGACAAACAATCAGCCCCAGCATTTT. Its translation is CASSLTGTNNQPQHF.

Many counts were recorded for this clonotype. The chain employs TRBV29-1 and TRBJ2-3, with 9 bases identical to TRBD2. Germline CDR1 SQVTM, CDR2 ANQGSEA. With V trimmed by 4 bases and J by 2 bases, 16 bases remained unmatched. CDR3 size: 18 residues. Here the CDR3 reads CSVGVLAGRARYTDTQYF. The CDR3 DNA reads as TGCAGCGTTGGGGTACTAGCGGGTAGAGCTCGTTACACAGATACGCAGTATTTT.

At least ten counts were recorded for this clonotype. The chain links TRBV6-1 to TRBJ2-2; no firm D call. The CDR3 contains 13 residues. Trimming left V 7 bases short and J 1 base short, with 7 bases between. In germline, CDR1 is MNHNS, CDR2 SASEGT. CDR3 sequence: CASTVGNTGELFF. The CDR3 DNA reads as TGTGCCAGCACTGTCGGGAACACCGGGGAGCTGTTTTTT.

In its sample, this clonotype was seen many times. This chain links TRBV5-8 with TRBJ2-3; 12 nucleotides agree with TRBD2. The CDR3 is 15 residues long. From germline, CDR1 is SGHTS and CDR2 YDEGEE. J gave up 4 bases and V 1 base, and 1 base lay outside the gene matches. The CDR3 region is CASSLLAGGSDTQYF. CDR3 nucleotides: TGTGCCAGCAGCTTGCTAGCGGGGGGGTCAGATACGCAGTATTTT.

The J gene is TRBJ2-3, the V gene TRBV5-6, with D perhaps assigned TRBD1 or TRBD2 (6 bases each). Germline CDR1 is SGHDT and CDR2 is YYEEEE. V was clipped by 2 bases and J by 4 bases, with 14 bases between them. The length of the CDR3 is 15 residues. For the CDR3, the DNA is TGTGCCAGCAGCTTAGGGGGGATGTTATCAGATACGCAGTATTTT. It encodes CASSLGGMLSDTQYF.

The table lists this clonotype with a count of one. A much bigger clone sits one base away, suggesting this may be a read error. This sequence joins TRBV5-6 and TRBJ2-7; D may match TRBD1 or TRBD2 (5 bases each). Trimming pared 4 bases from V and 2 bases from J, leaving 13 bases between. The CDR3 extends over 14 amino acids. The germline V gene encodes CDR1 SGHDT and CDR2 YYEEEE. CDR3 nucleotides: TGTGCCAGCAGCCCGGGGACGGCGACCTACGAGCAGTACTTC. Its translation is CASSPGTATYEQYF.

This clonotype was picked up many times. The chain links TRBV28 to TRBJ2-2; 10 bases fit TRBD1. Germline assignment: CDR1 MDHEN and CDR2 SYDVKM. Trimming took 10 bases from V and 6 from J; bases not matched to a gene: 11. The CDR3 is made up of 15 amino acids. The CDR3: CAIDRGTGVSGELFF. CDR3 coding DNA: TGTGCCATCGACCGCGGGACAGGGGTTTCCGGGGAGCTGTTTTTT.

This clonotype occurred many times. The chain combines TRBV20-1 with TRBJ1-3; D not resolved. This CDR3 is built from 12 residues. The germline V gene has CDR1 DFQATT and CDR2 SNEGSKA (reference sequence). Trimming left V 7 bases short and J 2 bases short, with 9 bases between. CDR3 sequence reads: CSGRDPGNTIYF. CDR3 coding DNA: TGCAGTGGGCGGGATCCTGGAAACACCATATATTTT.

A word on this clonotype: The germline gene is not matched at one end of the junction; a read error may be the cause. The chain has TRBV5-1 and TRBJ2-1, with TRBD1 identical over 11 bases. CDR3 size: 15 residues. CDR1 is SGHRS, CDR2 YFSETQ, per germline. The CDR3 loop reads CSSSSGQGVSNEQFF. CDR3 DNA sequence: TGCTCCAGCAGCTCGGGACAGGGGGTTTCCAATGAGCAGTTCTTC.

This clonotype was observed a handful of times. This rearrangement joins TRBV29-1 to TRBJ2-5; D may be TRBD2 (6 bases). The V and J ends lost 5 bases and 5 bases respectively, with 9 bases between them. The CDR3 has 11 residues. The V gene's germline CDR1 is SQVTM and CDR2 ANQGSEA. CDR3 bases: TGCAGCGTTTCGGGGGAGGAGACCCAGTACTTC. Translating it yields CSVSGEETQYF.

This clonotype was counted between two and nine times. The V call is TRBV5-6, the J call TRBJ2-3; TRBD1 or TRBD2 may be the D gene (5 bases each). From germline, CDR1 is SGHDT and CDR2 YYEEEE. Trimming pared 0 bases from V and 0 bases from J, leaving 11 bases between. This CDR3 has 16 residues. This chain's CDR3 is CASSLDPGTSTDTQYF. CDR3 in DNA: TGTGCCAGCAGCTTGGATCCGGGGACGAGCACAGATACGCAGTATTTT. The variable domain in full, completed from reference TRBV5-6 and TRBJ2-3, reads DAGVTQSPTHLIKTRGQQVTLRCSPKSGHDTVSWYQQALGQGPQFIFQYYEEEERQRGNFPDRFSGHQFPNYSSELNVNALLLGDSALYLCASSLDPGTSTDTQYFGPGTRLTVL.

This clonotype was found a few times. The chain couples TRBV12-3 or TRBV12-4 to TRBJ1-2; D is unresolved. Trimming pared 6 bases from V and 2 bases from J, leaving 7 bases between. The CDR3 covers 12 residues. CDR3 DNA sequence: TGTGCCAGCAGCGCGGTAAACTATGGCTACACCTTC. It is translated as CASSAVNYGYTF.

This clonotype showed up many times. The V call is TRBV20-1, the J call TRBJ2-1; D not certain. CDR1 is DFQATT and CDR2 is SNEGSKA in the germline V gene (reference sequence). V lost 0 bases and J 0 bases, leaving 9 bases between the germline ends. The CDR3 runs 15 residues. The CDR3 reads CSARDPSSSYNEQFF. The CDR3 nucleotides are TGCAGTGCTAGAGATCCAAGTAGCTCCTACAATGAGCAGTTCTTC.

This chain uses TRBV6-2 or TRBV6-3 with TRBJ1-2; D not resolved. Germline CDR1 is MNHEY and CDR2 is SVGEGT. V was pared by 2 bases and J by 4 bases, with 14 bases between. The CDR3 covers 15 residues. The CDR3 coding sequence is TGTGCCAGCAGTTACCCCCAGCAAGGTTCCTATGGCTACACCTTC. Translating gives CASSYPQQGSYGYTF.

Worth noting for this clonotype: A much larger clone differs by one base, so this may be a read error. The chain links TRBV5-1 to TRBJ2-7, with TRBD1 identical over 10 bases. Germline CDR1 and CDR2: SGHRS and YFSETQ. V shed 6 bases and J 0 bases; nucleotides not matched to a gene: 9. The CDR3 runs 16 residues. CDR3 DNA sequence: TGCGCCAGCATCCCGGACGGGACAGGGGTCTCCTACGAGCAGTACTTC. Translated, it gives CASIPDGTGVSYEQYF.

Details on this clonotype: A read error may be the cause here, since a much bigger clone is one base away. The rearrangement links TRBV12-3 or TRBV12-4 to TRBJ2-7; tentatively, D is TRBD2 (7 bases). V was pared by 7 bases and J by 4 bases, with 17 bases between. The CDR3 sequence is 14 residues long. The CDR3 region is CASTKRGGEYEQYF. The CDR3 region has the DNA TGTGCCAGCACCAAAAGGGGGGGGGAGTACGAGCAGTACTTC.

This sequence joins TRBV12-3 or TRBV12-4 and TRBJ1-2; TRBD1 might be the D (6 bases). The CDR3 has 15 residues. V lost 3 bases to trimming and J lost 1 base, with 12 bases between them. This CDR3 reads CASSLGDKINYGYTF. The CDR3 DNA follows: TGTGCCAGCAGTTTGGGGGACAAAATTAACTATGGCTACACCTTC.

This chain uses TRBV5-1 with TRBJ2-2; 8 bases are a match to TRBD1. The ends lost 4 bases at V and 4 bases at J; junction bases unmatched: 9. The CDR3 extends over 16 amino acids. CDR1 and CDR2 from the germline V gene are SGHRS and YFSETQ. The DNA of the CDR3 is TGCGCCAGCAGCGACAGGGGTAGTTCGGGCACCGGGGAGCTGTTTTTT. Amino acid sequence: CASSDRGSSGTGELFF.

V usage is TRBV6-5 and J usage is TRBJ1-5; the D gene is possibly TRBD1 (6 bases). V dropped 6 bases and J dropped 6 bases, with 18 bases sitting between them. This CDR3 is built from 15 residues. Germline CDR1 MNHEY, CDR2 SVGAGI. The CDR3 DNA is TGTGCCAGCAGATACGACACACAGGGTCGTCAGCCCCAGCATTTT. This encodes CASRYDTQGRQPQHF.

Only a few counts were recorded for this clonotype. The genes are TRBV6-1 and TRBJ2-7; D uncertain. The V end lost 2 bases, the J end lost 6 bases, and 8 bases lay between the germline ends. Germline CDR1 and CDR2: MNHNS and SASEGT. This CDR3 comprises 12 residues. CDR3 amino acids: CASSESRTEQYF. The CDR3 DNA reads as TGTGCCAGCAGTGAATCTAGGACCGAGCAGTACTTC.